The 21 T cell receptor beta chains in this list originate from one sample, sequenced in a study of CD8 T cells in Susac syndrome. About 0.5 to 1 ug RNA was reverse transcribed with random hexamers. MiXCR was run by TCRdb on the immunoSEQ multiplex PCR reads, yielding one entry per CDR3 protein. The table includes roughly 120,000 distinct CDR3 sequences, about 92% detected once. The sequencing input was CD4+ T cells from PBMCs. The receptors originated from a human donor with multiple sclerosis.

This chain links TRBV30 with TRBJ2-5; D uncertain. V shed 2 bases and J shed 1 base, with 5 bases lying between them. The CDR3 contains 12 residues. CDR1 and CDR2 (germline): GTSNPN, SVGIG (reference sequence). CDR3 in amino acids: CAWSLGQETQYF. CDR3 nucleotide sequence: TGTGCCTGGAGTCTGGGCCAAGAGACCCAGTACTTC.

The chain has TRBV7-3 and TRBJ2-2; 7 bases are shared with TRBD2. The CDR3 sequence is 16 residues long. With 5 bases clipped from V and 0 bases from J, the junction kept 6 bases outside the gene matches. Germline CDR1 is SGHTA and CDR2 is FQGTGA. This CDR3 is CASSPRGGSNTGELFF. The DNA of the CDR3 is TGTGCCAGCAGCCCCCGGGGAGGGTCGAACACCGGGGAGCTGTTTTTT. Full variable domain (rest looked up from reference TRBV7-3 and TRBJ2-2): GAGVSQTPSNKVTEKGKYVELRCDPISGHTALYWYRQSLGQGPEFLIYFQGTGAADDSGLPNDRFFAVRPEGSVSTLKIQRTERGDSAVYLCASSPRGGSNTGELFFGEGSRLTVL.

The chain links TRBV6-2 or TRBV6-3 to TRBJ2-2; D is ambiguous. Germline CDR1 reads MNHEY; CDR2 reads SVGEGT. The V end lost 0 bases, the J end lost 6 bases, and 8 bases lay between the germline ends. The CDR3 extends over 14 amino acids. The CDR3 DNA reads TGTGCCAGCAGTTACTCCAGACTCGCCGGGGAGCTGTTTTTT. It translates to CASSYSRLAGELFF.

V and J are TRBV5-1 and TRBJ2-7, with 7 bases aligning to TRBD1. Germline trimming cut 4 bases from V and 6 bases from J; bases unmatched to any gene: 19. The CDR3 runs to 17 residues. Germline V CDR1 and CDR2: SGHRS, YFSETQ. The CDR3 region is CASSQSGQSQQGREQYF. CDR3 coding DNA: TGCGCCAGCAGCCAATCGGGACAGTCCCAGCAGGGTCGCGAGCAGTACTTC.

This chain uses TRBV30 with TRBJ2-3; D may correspond to TRBD1 or TRBD2 (5 bases each). Germline V gene lookup returns CDR1 GTSNPN and CDR2 SVGIG (reference sequence). V lost 1 base to trimming and J lost 4 bases, with 9 bases between them. The CDR3 is made up of 13 amino acids. CDR3 region: CAWSGGWADTQYF. The CDR3 coding sequence is TGTGCCTGGAGTGGGGGGTGGGCAGATACGCAGTATTTT. Full variable domain (outside the CDR3, taken from reference TRBV30 and TRBJ2-3): SQTIHQWPATLVQPVGSPLSLECTVEGTSNPNLYWYRQAAGRGLQLLFYSVGIGQISSEVPQNLSASRPQDRQFILSSKKLLLSDSGFYLCAWSGGWADTQYFGPGTRLTVL.

This rearrangement joins TRBV6-5 to TRBJ1-5, with D uncertain. The CDR3 contains 13 residues. Trimming removed 0 bases at V and 10 bases at J, with 10 bases between. Per germline, CDR1 MNHEY and CDR2 SVGAGI. CDR3 amino acids: CASSYSISLPQHF. The CDR3 DNA reads TGTGCCAGCAGTTACTCGATATCGCTTCCCCAGCATTTT.

The genes are TRBV7-2 and TRBJ1-1; TRBD1 might be the D (5 bases). The V and J ends lost 1 base and 7 bases respectively, with 13 bases between them. The CDR3 extends over 14 amino acids. Germline CDR1 SGHTA, CDR2 FQGNSA. The CDR3 region has the DNA TGTGCCAGCAGCTTAGTGCGGCAGGGAGATGAAGCTTTCTTT. It is translated as CASSLVRQGDEAFF. Full variable domain (outside the CDR3, taken from reference TRBV7-2 and TRBJ1-1): GAGVSQSPSNKVTEKGKDVELRCDPISGHTALYWYRQSLGQGLEFLIYFQGNSAPDKSGLPSDRFSAERTGGSVSTLTIQRTQQEDSAVYLCASSLVRQGDEAFFGQGTRLTVV.

This chain joins TRBV2 and TRBJ2-4; unclear D gene. The CDR3 consists of 11 residues. The V and J ends lost 6 bases and 8 bases respectively, with 8 bases between them. Germline V lookup: CDR1 SNHLY, CDR2 FYNNEI. The DNA of the CDR3 is TGTGCCAGCAGCATTATGGACATTCAGTACTTC. As protein: CASSIMDIQYF.

The chain joins TRBV7-3 to TRBJ2-3; D perhaps matches TRBD2 (5 bases). The germline V gene has CDR1 SGHTA and CDR2 FQGTGA. The V end lost 1 base, the J end lost 4 bases, and 12 bases lay between the germline ends. This CDR3 contains 15 residues. In DNA form, the CDR3 reads TGTGCCAGCAGCTTAATCCCCGAGGACTCAGATACGCAGTATTTT. Translation: CASSLIPEDSDTQYF.

The chain has TRBV4-1 and TRBJ2-5; no definite D call. The CDR3 is 14 amino acids. V was cut by 1 base and J by 0 bases, with 6 bases left in between. The germline V gene encodes CDR1 MGHRA and CDR2 YSYEKL. In nucleotides, the CDR3 is TGCGCCAGCAGCCAAGTCAGGTACCAAGAGACCCAGTACTTC. It encodes CASSQVRYQETQYF.

J is TRBJ1-2 and V is TRBV24-1; 8 bases are a match to TRBD1. This CDR3 has 15 amino acids. The germline V gene encodes CDR1 KGHDR and CDR2 SFDVKD. Trimming took 4 bases from V and 8 from J; bases not matched to a gene: 11. DNA for the CDR3: TGTGCCACCAGTGACACGGACAGGGCCGAGTGGGGCTACACCTTC. This translates into CATSDTDRAEWGYTF.

The gene calls are TRBV5-6 and TRBJ2-5; 11 bases fit TRBD2. Per the germline V gene, CDR1 is SGHDT and CDR2 is YYEEEE. The CDR3 totals 16 residues. Losses at the gene ends were 4 bases for V and 3 bases for J; bases not matched to a gene: 8. The CDR3 loop reads CASSLRRLAGKETQYF. CDR3 nucleotides: TGTGCCAGCAGCCTTCGTCGACTAGCGGGGAAAGAGACCCAGTACTTC.

In this sample, this clonotype turned up once. V is TRBV11-2 and J is TRBJ1-5; D is uncertain. CDR1 SGHAT and CDR2 FQNNGV come from the germline V gene. The CDR3 spans 15 residues. Trimming took 1 base from V and 2 from J, leaving 9 bases between them. The CDR3 DNA sequence: TGTGCCAGCAGCTTAGTGGGTCAGGGCAATCAGCCCCAGCATTTT. Protein product: CASSLVGQGNQPQHF.

The chain employs TRBV30 and TRBJ1-1; D ambiguous. CDR1 GTSNPN and CDR2 SVGIG come from the germline V gene (reference sequence). The length of the CDR3 is 13 residues. Trimming shortened V by 1 base and J by 11 bases, and 17 bases separated the two germline ends. CDR3 nucleotides: TGTGCCTGGAGTGGGTACTTCAATTCAGAGGCTTTCTTT. Protein sequence: CAWSGYFNSEAFF.

The CDR3 spells CASSFQGTGGTEAFF. The CDR3 DNA sequence: TGTGCCAGCAGTTTCCAAGGGACAGGGGGCACTGAAGCTTTCTTT. The V call is TRBV27, the J call TRBJ1-1, with TRBD1 matching over 11 bases. Germline V gene lookup returns CDR1 MNHEY and CDR2 SMNVEV (reference sequence). CDR3 size: 15 residues. J was trimmed by 4 bases and V by 3 bases; bases with no gene match: 4.

The chain joins TRBV20-1 to TRBJ2-7, with no clear D. Germline V gene data show CDR1 as DFQATT and CDR2 as SNEGSKA (reference sequence). V was pared by 3 bases and J by 2 bases, with 17 bases between. CDR3 length equals 15 residues. The CDR3 protein is CSARSIPSATYEQYF. CDR3 coding DNA: TGCAGTGCTAGGTCGATTCCCTCGGCCACCTACGAGCAGTACTTC.

The rearrangement joins TRBV18 to TRBJ2-1; 7 bases map to TRBD2. Per germline, CDR1 KGHSH and CDR2 LQKENI. V lost 8 bases, J lost 7 bases, and 14 bases stayed unmatched. This CDR3 region has 15 residues. CDR3 nucleotide sequence: TGTGCCAGCCACCACGACCGCAGGGAGGGGAATGAGCAGTTCTTC. This codes for CASHHDRREGNEQFF. The full variable domain, completed using reference TRBV18 and TRBJ2-1, is NAGVMQNPRHLVRRRGQEARLRCSPMKGHSHVYWYRQLPEEGLKFMVYLQKENIIDESGMPKERFSAEFPKEGPSILRIQQVVRGDSAAYFCASHHDRREGNEQFFGPGTRLTVL.

The V call is TRBV2, the J call TRBJ2-2; D possibly corresponds to TRBD1 (7 bases). CDR3 length equals 16 residues. The V gene lost 7 bases and the J gene lost 1 base, with 16 bases spanning the gap. Germline CDR1 SNHLY, CDR2 FYNNEI. The DNA of the CDR3 is TGTGCCAGCAACTCTGACAGGGACTTGAACACCGGGGAGCTGTTTTTT. Its translation: CASNSDRDLNTGELFF.

This clonotype came up once. V usage is TRBV20-1 and J usage is TRBJ2-4; TRBD2 aligns across 9 bases. V lost 6 bases, J lost 6 bases, and 9 bases stayed unmatched. The CDR3 is 14 amino acids. Looked up from germline, CDR1 is DFQATT and CDR2 is SNEGSKA (reference sequence). The CDR3 nucleotides are TGCAGTGCATTATCCAGACTAGCGGCAAACATTCAGTACTTC. Translated: CSALSRLAANIQYF.

The rearrangement links TRBV10-3 to TRBJ1-5, with D unresolved. The V end was cut by 0 bases, the J end by 6 bases, with 12 bases between. The germline V gene encodes CDR1 ENHRY and CDR2 SYGVKD. The CDR3 is 15 residues long. The CDR3 region is CAISESTGEGQPQHF. The CDR3, as DNA: TGTGCCATCAGTGAGTCGACCGGGGAGGGTCAGCCCCAGCATTTT.

The chain links TRBV6-5 to TRBJ2-7; 10 bases map to TRBD1. The CDR3 covers 14 residues. J lost 7 bases, V lost 5 bases, and 8 bases had no gene match. Germline-derived CDR1 and CDR2 are MNHEY and SVGAGI. CDR3 protein: CASSPPGTGDEQYF. In DNA, the CDR3 is TGTGCCAGCAGTCCCCCCGGGACAGGGGATGAGCAGTACTTC.